These 7 T cell receptor beta chains share one sample of origin, sequenced in a study of regulatory T cells in long-lasting Graves disease. The time point: persistent/refractory GD, antithyroid drugs over 5 years with positive TRAb. Preparation of the TCR library used RNA extracted from PBMCs. Libraries of TCR beta came from iRepertoire HTBI primers plus Arm-PCR of CDR3 regions. A single record per CDR3 protein comes from TCRdb applying MiXCR to the multiplex PCR reads. The sample gives 350,000 to 450,000 distinct CDR3 sequences, less than 25% of which show up once; around 21% is in the top ten. The sequenced sample was peripheral blood mononuclear cells (PBMCs), obtained when the disease was refractory, from a patient treated with antithyroid drugs. These receptors were collected from a female donor with Graves disease.

This clonotype was counted between two and nine times. The chain recombines TRBV29-1 with TRBJ2-2; 10 nucleotides align to TRBD2. Losses at the gene ends were 0 bases for V and 10 bases for J; bases not matched to a gene: 11. CDR3 length: 16 residues. CDR1 and CDR2 (germline): SQVTM, ANQGSEA. Here the CDR3 reads CSVEDPFSGRAQELFF. The CDR3 nucleotides are TGCAGCGTTGAAGACCCTTTCAGCGGGAGGGCCCAGGAGCTGTTTTTT.

This clonotype has only a few counts. J is TRBJ1-1 and V is TRBV19, with 9 bases aligning to TRBD1. The V segment lost 5 bases and the J segment 6 bases; nucleotides outside the gene matches: 10. Germline V lookup: CDR1 LNHDA, CDR2 SQIVND (reference sequence). The CDR3 has 15 residues. The CDR3 nucleotides read TGTGCCAGTAGTGCTCCGGGACAGGGCTTGGCTGAAGCTTTCTTT. Its protein product is CASSAPGQGLAEAFF. The variable domain in full, with the rest retrieved from reference TRBV19 and TRBJ1-1, is DGGITQSPKYLFRKEGQNVTLSCEQNLNHDAMYWYRQDPGQGLRLIYYSQIVNDFQKGDIAEGYSVSREKKESFPLTVTSAQKNPTAFYLCASSAPGQGLAEAFFGQGTRLTVV.

This clonotype appeared a few times. The chain combines TRBV7-8 with TRBJ2-7, with 11 bases that match TRBD1. CDR1 and CDR2 (germline): SGHVS, FQNEAQ. V shed 5 bases, J shed 5 bases, and the junction held 8 bases outside the gene matches. The CDR3 consists of 15 residues. The CDR3 spells CASSQRDRGWDEQYF. In nucleotides, the CDR3 is TGTGCCAGCAGCCAGAGGGACAGGGGGTGGGACGAGCAGTACTTC.

The genes are TRBV20-1 and TRBJ2-4; D uncertain. CDR1 and CDR2 (germline): DFQATT, SNEGSKA (reference sequence). CDR3 size: 15 residues. Between the trimmed V and J ends, which lost 7 bases and 7 bases, there was a span of 23 bases. The CDR3 DNA sequence: TGCAGTGTCGACAAGCTAGAAAGCCAAAATAACATTCAGTACTTC. Translating it yields CSVDKLESQNNIQYF.

This clonotype was counted only a few times. The V call is TRBV27, the J call TRBJ2-7; D is unclear. The germline gives CDR1 MNHEY, CDR2 SMNVEV (reference sequence). The CDR3 has 15 residues. V lost 0 bases to trimming and J lost 0 bases, with 9 bases between them. CDR3 sequence: CASSLSAGPSYEQYF. In DNA form, the CDR3 reads TGTGCCAGCAGTTTATCGGCTGGACCCTCCTACGAGCAGTACTTC.

This rearrangement joins TRBV27 to TRBJ2-7, with 8 bases matching TRBD1. The CDR3 loop spans 15 amino acids. The V gene's germline CDR1 is MNHEY and CDR2 SMNVEV (reference sequence). V shed 5 bases, J shed 7 bases, and the junction held 13 bases outside the gene matches. The CDR3 sequence: CASSPGARTGREQYF. CDR3 in DNA: TGTGCCAGCAGTCCAGGGGCACGGACAGGGCGGGAGCAGTACTTC.

This clonotype was seen repeatedly, ten times or more. The CDR3 is CASSSLRSNQPQHF. For the CDR3, the DNA is TGTGCCAGCAGTTCCCTCCGGAGCAATCAGCCCCAGCATTTT. This chain uses TRBV28 with TRBJ1-5; no clear D gene. CDR1 and CDR2 from the germline V gene are MDHEN and SYDVKM. The germline V and J ends were trimmed by 4 bases and 1 base, with 8 bases remaining between them. The length of the CDR3 is 14 residues.